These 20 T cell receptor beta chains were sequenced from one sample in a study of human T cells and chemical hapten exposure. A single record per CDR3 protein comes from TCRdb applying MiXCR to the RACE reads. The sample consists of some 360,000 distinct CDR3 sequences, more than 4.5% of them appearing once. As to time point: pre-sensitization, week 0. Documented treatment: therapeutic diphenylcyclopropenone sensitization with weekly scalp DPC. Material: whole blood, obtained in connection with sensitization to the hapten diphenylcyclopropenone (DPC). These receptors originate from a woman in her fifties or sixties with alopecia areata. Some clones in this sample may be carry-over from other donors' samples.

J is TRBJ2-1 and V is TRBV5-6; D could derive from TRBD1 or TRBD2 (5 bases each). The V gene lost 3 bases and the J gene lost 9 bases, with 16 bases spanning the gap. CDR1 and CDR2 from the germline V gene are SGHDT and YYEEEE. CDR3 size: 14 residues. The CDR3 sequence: CASSWGPDSGEQFF. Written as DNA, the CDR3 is TGTGCCAGCAGCTGGGGACCGGATAGTGGTGAGCAGTTCTTC. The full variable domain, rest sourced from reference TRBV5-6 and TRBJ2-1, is DAGVTQSPTHLIKTRGQQVTLRCSPKSGHDTVSWYQQALGQGPQFIFQYYEEEERQRGNFPDRFSGHQFPNYSSELNVNALLLGDSALYLCASSWGPDSGEQFFGPGTRLTVL.

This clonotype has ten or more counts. The CDR3 DNA follows: TGTGCCAGCAACAACGTTATGAACACTGAAGCTTTCTTT. This translates into CASNNVMNTEAFF. The chain joins TRBV28 to TRBJ1-1; D gene uncertain. The germline CDR1 and CDR2 sequences are MDHEN and SYDVKM. V dropped 7 bases and J dropped 0 bases, with 9 bases sitting between them. CDR3 length: 13 amino acids.

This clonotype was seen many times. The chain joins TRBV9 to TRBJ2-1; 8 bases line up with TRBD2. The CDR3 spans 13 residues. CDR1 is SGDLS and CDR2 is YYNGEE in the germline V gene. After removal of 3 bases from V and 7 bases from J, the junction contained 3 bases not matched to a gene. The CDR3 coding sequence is TGTGCCAGCAGCGAGGGACTAGGGAATGAGCAGTTCTTC. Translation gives CASSEGLGNEQFF.

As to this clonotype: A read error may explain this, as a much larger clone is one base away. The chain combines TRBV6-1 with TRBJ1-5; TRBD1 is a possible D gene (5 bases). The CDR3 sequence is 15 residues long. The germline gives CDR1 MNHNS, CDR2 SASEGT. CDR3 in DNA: TGTGCCAGCAGTGAGGGCGTCCCAGGGTTTCAGTCCCAGCATTTT. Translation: CASSEGVPGFQSQHF.

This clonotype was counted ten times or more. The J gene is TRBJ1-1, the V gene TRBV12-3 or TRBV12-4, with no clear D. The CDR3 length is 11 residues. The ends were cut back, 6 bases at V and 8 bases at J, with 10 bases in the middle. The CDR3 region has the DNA TGTGCCAGCAGCCAAGGTTTGGAAGCTTTCTTT. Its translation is CASSQGLEAFF.

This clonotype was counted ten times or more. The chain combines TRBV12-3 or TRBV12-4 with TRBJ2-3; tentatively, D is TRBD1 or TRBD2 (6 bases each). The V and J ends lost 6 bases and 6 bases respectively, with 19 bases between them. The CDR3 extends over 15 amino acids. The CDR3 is CASRTWDLGADTQYF. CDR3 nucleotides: TGTGCCAGCAGGACATGGGACTTGGGGGCGGATACGCAGTATTTT.

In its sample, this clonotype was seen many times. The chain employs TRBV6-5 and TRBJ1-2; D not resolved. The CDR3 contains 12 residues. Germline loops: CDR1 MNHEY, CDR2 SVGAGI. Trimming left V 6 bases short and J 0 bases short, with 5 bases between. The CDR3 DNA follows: TGTGCCAGCAGGGATCCTAACTATGGCTACACCTTC. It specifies CASRDPNYGYTF.

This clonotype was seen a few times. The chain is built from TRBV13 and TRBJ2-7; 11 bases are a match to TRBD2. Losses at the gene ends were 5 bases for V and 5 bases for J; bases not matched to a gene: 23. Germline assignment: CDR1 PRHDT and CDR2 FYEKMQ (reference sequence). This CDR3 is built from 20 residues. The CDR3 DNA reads TGTGCCAGCAGCCTAGCCGGAGCGGTAGCGGGGGGGCCCCTCGCGAACGAGCAGTACTTC. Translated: CASSLAGAVAGGPLANEQYF.

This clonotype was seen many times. CDR3 region: CASSSPGSRLQYF. The DNA of the CDR3 is TGTGCCAGCAGTTCGCCAGGGTCGAGGCTGCAGTACTTC. This chain joins TRBV6-2 or TRBV6-3 and TRBJ2-7, with D tentatively TRBD1 (5 bases). The CDR3 contains 13 residues. Germline-derived CDR1 and CDR2 are MNHEY and SVGEGT. V gave up 4 bases and J gave up 9 bases, with 16 bases separating them.

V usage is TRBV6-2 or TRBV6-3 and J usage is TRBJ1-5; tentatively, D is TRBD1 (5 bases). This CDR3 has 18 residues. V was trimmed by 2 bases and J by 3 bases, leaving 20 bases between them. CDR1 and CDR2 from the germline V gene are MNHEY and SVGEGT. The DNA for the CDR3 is TGTGCCAGCAGTTACACCGGGACTACAGTCGGATTCAATCAGCCCCAGCATTTT. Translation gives CASSYTGTTVGFNQPQHF.

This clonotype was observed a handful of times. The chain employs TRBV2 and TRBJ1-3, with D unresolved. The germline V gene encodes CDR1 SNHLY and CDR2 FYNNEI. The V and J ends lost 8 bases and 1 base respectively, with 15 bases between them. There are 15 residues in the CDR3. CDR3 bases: TGTGCCAGCCTTTTAGAAGGGATATCTGGAAACACCATATATTTT. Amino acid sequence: CASLLEGISGNTIYF. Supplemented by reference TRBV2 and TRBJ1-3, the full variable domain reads EPEVTQTPSHQVTQMGQEVILRCVPISNHLYFYWYRQILGQKVEFLVSFYNNEISEKSEIFDDQFSVERPDGSNFTLKIRSTKLEDSAMYFCASLLEGISGNTIYFGEGSWLTVV.

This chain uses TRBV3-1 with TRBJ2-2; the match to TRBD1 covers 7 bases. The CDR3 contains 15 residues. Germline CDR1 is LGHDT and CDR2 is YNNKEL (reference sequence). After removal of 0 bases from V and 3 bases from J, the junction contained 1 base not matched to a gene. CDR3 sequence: CASSQEGQYTGELFF. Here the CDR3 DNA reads TGTGCCAGCAGCCAAGAGGGACAGTACACCGGGGAGCTGTTTTTT.

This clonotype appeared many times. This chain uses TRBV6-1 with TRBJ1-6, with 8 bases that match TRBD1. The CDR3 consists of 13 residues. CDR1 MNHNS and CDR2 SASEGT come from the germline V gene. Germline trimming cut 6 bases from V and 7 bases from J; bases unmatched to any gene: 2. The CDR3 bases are TGTGCCAGCAGAACAGGGGGGAATTCACCCCTCCACTTT. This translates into CASRTGGNSPLHF.

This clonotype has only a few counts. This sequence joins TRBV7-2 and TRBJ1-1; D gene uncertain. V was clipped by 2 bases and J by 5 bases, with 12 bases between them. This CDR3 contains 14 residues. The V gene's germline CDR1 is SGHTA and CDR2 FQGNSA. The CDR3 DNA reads TGTGCCAGCAGCTTAACCTCTCCGGGAACTGAAGCTTTCTTT. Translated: CASSLTSPGTEAFF.

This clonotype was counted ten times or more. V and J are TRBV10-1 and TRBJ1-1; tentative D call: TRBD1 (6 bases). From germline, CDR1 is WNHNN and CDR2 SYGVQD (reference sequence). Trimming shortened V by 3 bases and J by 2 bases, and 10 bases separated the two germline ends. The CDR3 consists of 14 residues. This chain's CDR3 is CASSEGGSNTEAFF. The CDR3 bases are TGCGCCAGCAGTGAAGGGGGGTCTAACACTGAAGCTTTCTTT.

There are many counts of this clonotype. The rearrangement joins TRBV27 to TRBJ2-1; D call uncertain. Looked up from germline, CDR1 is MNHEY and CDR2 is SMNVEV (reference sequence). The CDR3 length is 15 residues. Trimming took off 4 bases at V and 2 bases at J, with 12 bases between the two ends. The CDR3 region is CASSSAGLPYNEQFF. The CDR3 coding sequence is TGTGCCAGCAGTTCCGCCGGGCTACCCTACAATGAGCAGTTCTTC.

The CDR3 loop reads CASSSTGLDGYTF. In nucleotides, the CDR3 is TGTGCCAGCAGTTCCACAGGGTTGGATGGCTACACCTTC. The chain links TRBV12-3 or TRBV12-4 to TRBJ1-2; D perhaps matches TRBD1 (6 bases). This CDR3 spans 13 amino acids. Trimming removed 4 bases at V and 6 bases at J, with 12 bases between.

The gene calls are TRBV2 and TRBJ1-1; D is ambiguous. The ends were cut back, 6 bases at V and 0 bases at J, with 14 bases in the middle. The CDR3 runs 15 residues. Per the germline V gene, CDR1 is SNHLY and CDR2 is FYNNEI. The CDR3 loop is CASSPPGRMNTEAFF. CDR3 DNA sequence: TGTGCCAGCAGCCCTCCCGGCCGGATGAACACTGAAGCTTTCTTT.

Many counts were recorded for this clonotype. CDR3 coding DNA: TGCGCCAGCAGCGGGGCCCCCGGCAGTGCGCCCCAGCATTTT. It yields the protein CASSGAPGSAPQHF. V usage is TRBV4-1 and J usage is TRBJ1-5; maybe TRBD1 (5 bases). This CDR3 is 14 amino acids long. V lost 5 bases, J lost 9 bases, and 17 bases lay in between. Germline CDR1 and CDR2: MGHRA and YSYEKL.

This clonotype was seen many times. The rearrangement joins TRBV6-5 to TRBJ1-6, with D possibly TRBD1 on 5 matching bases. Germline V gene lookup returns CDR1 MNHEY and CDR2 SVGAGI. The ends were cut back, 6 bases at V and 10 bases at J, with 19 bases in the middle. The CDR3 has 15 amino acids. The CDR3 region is CASSPPGGKGSPLHF. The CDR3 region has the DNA TGTGCCAGCAGCCCTCCTGGGGGGAAGGGATCACCCCTCCACTTT.